The clone carrying this T cell receptor beta chain showed up just a few times. Its antigen remains unidentified. Unfractionated PBMC were spiked with known numbers of KT2 clone cells. The record originates from a study of quantifying T cell responses using KT2 cells. Turning to the study itself: RNA was reverse transcribed with TCR alpha and beta constant-region primers. Estimated efficiency of the T4 ligation step was above 9.5% under optimum conditions.

Each cDNA got a UMI-containing oligo ligated at its 3' end. First-round PCR used 3 to 4 cycles and beta primers RC1.1 and RC1.2 covering TRBC1 and TRBC2. Each CDR3 protein is one row after TCRdb ran MiXCR on the UMI-ligation and nested PCR reads. The sample consists of more than 55,000 distinct CDR3 sequences, 9% to 15% of them appearing once. Study results and caveats: Detection of KT2 sequences held at the lowest tested level, about one cell per 100,000 PBMC.

CDR3 size: 15 residues. CDR1 and CDR2 from the germline V gene are SGHDN and FVKESK. V lost 0 bases, J lost 0 bases, and 9 bases lay in between. Material for sequencing was PBMCs spiked with cells of the T cell clone KT2. This receptor was taken from a human donor. The V and J genes are TRBV14 and TRBJ2-7; no definite D call. As DNA, the CDR3 is TGTGCCAGCAGCCAAGAGGTTGTCAGCTCCTACGAGCAGTACTTC. It translates to CASSQEVVSSYEQYF.